The clone carrying this T cell receptor beta chain has just a few counts. Alongside a J-beta primer mix, a sample-barcoded 5' primer served in a second PCR lasting roughly 6 to 11 cycles. From the 5' RACE reads, TCRdb called clonotypes with MiXCR, one entry per CDR3 protein. The sample yields approximately 2,000,000 distinct CDR3 sequences, about two fifths seen once. These data belong to a study of blood T cells in healthy people across ages. On the study more broadly: With template switching, about one barcoded beta molecule was captured per two T cells.

CDR3 length: 16 residues. V lost 1 base to trimming and J lost 5 bases, with 15 bases between them. CDR1 is LGHDT and CDR2 is YNNKEL in the germline V gene (reference sequence). Sequenced sample: blood. This sequence was found in a human donor in good health. The chain couples TRBV3-1 to TRBJ2-1; D not resolved. The CDR3 coding sequence is TGTGCCAGCAGCCAAGGGGCAGGCTCCTTAGACAATGAGCAGTTCTTC. It encodes CASSQGAGSLDNEQFF.